Sequencing of this T cell receptor (beta chain) was carried out in a study of T-cell reconstitution after alpha-beta-depleted transplantation in children. For TCRbeta, the library was prepared with unique molecular identifiers. TCRdb re-analysed the PCR reads in MiXCR, keeping a single row per CDR3 protein. This sample has about 440,000 distinct CDR3 sequences; roughly 43% occur once, and the top ten carry roughly 27%. Details on this clonotype: The target antigen is unknown.

Findings of the study overall: T-cell numbers and diversity one year post-transplant derived largely from freshly generated T cells.

The sequences come from PBMCs, collected before TCRalphabeta/CD19-depleted stem cell transplant. The sequence came from a girl aged 2-9 years with aplastic anemia, due to receive a stem cell transplant.

The CDR3 coding sequence is TGTGCCAGCAGTTTGCCGGGACTAGCGGGGGGCCAGGACAATGAGCAGTTCTTC. This translates into CASSLPGLAGGQDNEQFF. This chain connects TRBV28 to TRBJ2-1, with 15 positions matching TRBD2. The ends lost 3 bases at V and 5 bases at J; junction bases unmatched: 8. There are 18 residues in the CDR3. The germline CDR1 and CDR2 sequences are MDHEN and SYDVKM.